The clone carrying this T cell receptor (beta chain) was found once. Study processing details: Cell counts per sample came from amplifying reference gene primers. Measured with immunoSEQ multiplex PCR; TCRdb has only the in-frame clones, and not every one. V, J and clone size derive from that table, while D and trimming were established from the DNA sequence. The sample records 25,000 to 35,000 clones, 90% to 95% being singletons. The data stem from a study of blood T cell repertoires in COVID-19. As for the study in general: Samples of COVID-19 (acute and convalescent) were obtained from the United States, Italy and Spain. T cells, B-cell-depleted T cells, or PBMCs provided the cDNA or gDNA that served as material.

This CDR3 has 17 residues. The V gene's germline CDR1 is PRHDT and CDR2 FYEKMQ (reference sequence). V lost 3 bases, J lost 4 bases, and 8 bases stayed unmatched. The TCR sequence derives from a human donor in a cohort sampled during active COVID-19. This chain uses TRBV13 with TRBJ2-1; 11 bases fit TRBD2. Sequencing was done on a sample of peripheral blood. DNA for the CDR3: TGTGCCAGCAGCTTCGGGACTAGCGGACCCTCGTACAATGAGCAGTTCTTC. Translating gives CASSFGTSGPSYNEQFF.